This TCR beta chain was captured by sequencing in a study of tumor-infiltrating lymphocytes in primary liver carcinoma. Background on the study: Roughly 3.5 to 7.13 million productive TCRbeta reads were obtained per sample, with similar numbers across tissue types.

This clonotype has just one count. Antigen: not known. Trimming left V 3 bases short and J 6 bases short, with 12 bases between. The germline CDR1 and CDR2 sequences are LNHNV and YYDKDF (reference sequence). The length of the CDR3 is 13 residues. Study observations and caveats: Blood fell significantly below tumors in its top-250-clone fraction (p = 0.039).

Scientists recovered RNA and DNA together from about 21-30 mg of unsorted bulk tissue. From roughly 500 ng total RNA, TCR beta cDNA was generated with a primer in the constant region. Employing slightly modified ARM-PCR, three nested multiplex PCR rounds were run, and these gave rise to the TCR beta libraries. For approximately 11 cycles apiece, the opening two PCR rounds ran with TRBV1-TRBV30 forward primers and a C-beta reverse primer. TCRdb re-called the multiplex PCR reads with MiXCR, one entry per CDR3 protein. The sample has 100,000 or so distinct CDR3 sequences; more than 65% are singletons. The V and J genes are TRBV15 and TRBJ2-7; D gene uncertain. The receptor comes from a woman in her fifties or sixties with primary liver carcinoma and hepatitis B virus infection. Input material: liver tumor tissue from sampling region 2. The subset denotes: tumor region T2, inferior pole. DNA for the CDR3: TGTGCCACCAGCAGTGACTTCGGCGGCGAGCAGTACTTC. Encoded protein: CATSSDFGGEQYF.